The T cell receptor (beta chain) described here comes from a study of shared clonotypes between healthy human individuals. Study conclusions and caveats: Shared across several donors were roughly 5.3% of the naive CD4 clonotypes. Larger richness was generally estimated for naive than memory subsets.

The CDR3 has 14 amino acids. V was pared by 4 bases and J by 6 bases, with 13 bases between. The germline V gene encodes CDR1 MGHRA and CDR2 YSYEKL. Concerning this clone: As yet, its antigen is unknown. This sample includes further DNA sequences coding for the same CDR3.

For each subset, genomic DNA was distributed in equal portions over several immunoSEQ plates. Clones were sequenced by immunoSEQ multiplex PCR, and TCRdb holds only the in-frame ones, with some missing. Of around 2,000,000 clones listed, roughly 96% are singletons. This TCR was recovered from a man between 18 and 35 years old in good health. Material: naive CD4+ T cells sorted from blood. Sample subset: CD45RA+ positively selected. V is TRBV4-1 and J is TRBJ1-5; D is possibly TRBD1 (6 bases). The CDR3 loop reads CASSLPGGSQPQHF. In nucleotides, the CDR3 is TGCGCCAGCAGCCTCCCCGGGGGCTCTCAGCCCCAGCATTTT.